One T cell receptor beta chain is described in this entry. Its specificity is unknown. In the PCR, 60 Vbeta and 13 Jbeta primers were used. Under the authors' procedure: Roughly 11 million shared chains were among approximately 87 million unique TCR beta chains counted in a later analysis. Data came from immunoSEQ multiplex PCR; TCRdb stores just in-frame clones and leaves some out. V and J calls and clone size follow that table, whereas D and trimming were derived from the DNA. The sample has 150,000 to 200,000 clones, 80% to 85% seen once. The data originate from a study of cytomegalovirus exposure and HLA in healthy donors. Per germline, CDR1 SGHDT and CDR2 YYEEEE. The CDR3 has 14 residues. V lost 4 bases, J lost 4 bases, and 12 bases lay in between. The study, taken as a whole, reports: The records held CMV serostatus as the only immune exposure information. A later analysis by the authors found several of the most significant clusters apparently linked to common viral pathogens. Presence/absence analyses supposed approximately even sequencing depth among donors.

V gene TRBV5-6 combines with J gene TRBJ2-4; D may be TRBD2 (7 bases). Sequencing was done on a sample of PBMCs. This receptor was obtained from a woman younger than 35 in good health and CMV-seropositive. The DNA for the CDR3 is TGTGCCAGCAGCGCACAGGGAGGGAAAAACATTCAGTACTTC. Its protein product is CASSAQGGKNIQYF.